Included here is one T cell receptor beta chain sequence, with context. This clone's antigen is unknown. Base quality data are lacking; no much larger clone is found one base away. The sample originates from a study of T-cell memory formation after mild COVID-19 (dated by TCRdb to 2020 to 2023). About the study as a whole: TCR sequence clusters from the two donors were largely donor specific. T-cell clones expanding and contracting after mild COVID-19 in a couple of donors were tracked by longitudinal TCRalpha and TCRbeta repertoire sequencing. Two young, previously healthy adult volunteers, one female and one male, were included in the cohort. The research as a whole found: The study included only a couple of mild cases, and larger cohorts that include severe cases with pre-infection samples were judged to be necessary. The detection of some responding clones in pre-infection memory suggests that pre-existing cross-reactive memory T cells joined the SARS-CoV-2 response. Contracting CD4+ clones turned up mainly in the CM and EM memory subsets, whereas EMRA was where CD8+ clones were enriched. SARS-CoV-2 specificity was not confirmed for the second-wave clones peaking on day 37. Clones contracting from day 15 to 85 had balanced CD4/CD8 phenotypes, while a second wave expanding from day 15 to 37 was biased towards CD4+.

PBMCs were isolated by Ficoll-Paque density gradient centrifugation. The instrument given in TCRdb is Illumina NovaSeq 6000. Using 5'RACE with constant-segment primers, TCRalpha and TCRbeta cDNA libraries were constructed, with sample barcodes and unique molecular identifiers added in the process. Trizol reagent was used to extract RNA from every sample. Library amplification was performed in two PCR steps, and a second sample barcode and Illumina TruSeq adapters were introduced in the second step. Libraries were sequenced on an Illumina NovaSeq with 2 x 150 bp paired-end reads. In the original analysis: With migec v1.2.7, reads were demultiplexed and then collapsed into UMI-guided consensus sequences. Using mixcr v2.1.11, UMI consensuses were aligned to TRA and TRB V and J templates and then assembled into clonotypes. A clonotype was counted as expanded or contracted only if both edgeR and NoisET called the change significant, with noise models trained on biological replicates. For edgeR calls, the cutoffs were a false discovery rate-adjusted p below 0.01 and a log2 fold-change threshold of 1. As an exploratory analysis of dynamics, max-normalized trajectories of the 1000 most abundant clonotypes were examined by PCA with hierarchical clustering. Separately sequenced CD4+ and CD8+ repertoires were used to assign the CD4 or CD8 phenotype of responding clones. The public reads were quality trimmed at Q25 with fastp and then assembled into clones with MiXCR by TCRdb, keeping productive beta chains. Every entry covers one CDR3 protein and lists the most common genes and DNA from its rows. The V and J calls were not made by the authors but by TCRdb's processing. The sample table contains about 600,000 distinct CDR3 sequences; only one count was recorded for roughly a fifth of them. Around 7.7% of the sample is held by the ten biggest clonotypes.

The germline V gene supplies CDR1 SGHRS and CDR2 YFSETQ. Its CDR3 holds 14 amino acids, cysteine through phenylalanine. The sequence is cut down to CDR3 DNA, 42 bases in frame from base 1. Between the V and J ends, shortened by 0 bases and 9 bases respectively, the junction contains 15 bases. The sequence joins TRBV5-1 to TRBJ1-1, and the D gene may be TRBD1, 6 bases matching. Sequencing used PBMCs or a T cell subset sorted from them (not recorded which). The origin of this receptor is an adult woman who had mild COVID-19 (a few samples of this study predate the infection). The sample titles of this study are shuffled in the database, so cell type and time point are left out; the donor was told from shared clones. The CDR3 region reads CASSLDSPQGKAFF. The sequenced DNA: TGCGCCAGCAGCTTGGATTCCCCGCAGGGGAAAGCTTTCTTT.